The rows below give T cell receptor beta chains drawn from one sample of a study of T cell repertoires in cytomegalovirus infection. MiXCR, run by TCRdb on the reads, gives a single entry per CDR3 protein. The data show about half a million distinct CDR3 sequences, roughly a third seen once. These receptors are not linked to any known antigen. The sequencing here drew on cultured PBMCs, taken from culture after CMV antigen stimulation. These receptors were collected from a human donor in good health (CMV status not recorded). Some clones in this sample may be carry-over from other donors' samples. CDR3s include the opening cysteine and the closing phenylalanine or tryptophan. Fields, in order: V gene, D gene, clone size, J gene, CDR3 protein, CDR3 DNA. The D gene is left open where the match is weak. Size tells how often a clone was seen (once, few, many) or the class of an expanded clone, and some rows leave it out.

v_call: TRBV4-1; d_call: TRBD2; clone_size: once; j_call: TRBJ2-2; cdr3_aa: CASSQVGLAGGPGTGELFF; cdr3_nt: TGCGCCAGCAGCCAAGTCGGGCTAGCGGGAGGGCCGGGCACCGGGGAGCTGTTTTTT
v_call: TRBV7-2; d_call: TRBD2; clone_size: .; j_call: TRBJ2-1; cdr3_aa: CASSPGLAGGREQFF; cdr3_nt: TGTGCCAGCAGCCCTGGACTAGCGGGCGGTAGGGAGCAGTTCTTC
v_call: TRBV7-8; d_call: .; clone_size: many; j_call: TRBJ2-2; cdr3_aa: CASSLGSATNTGELFF; cdr3_nt: TGTGCCAGCAGCTTAGGGTCGGCTACTAACACCGGGGAGCTGTTTTTT
v_call: TRBV7-2; d_call: .; clone_size: .; j_call: TRBJ1-5; cdr3_aa: CASSFGQGFQPQHF; cdr3_nt: TGTGCCAGCAGCTTCGGCCAGGGTTTTCAGCCCCAGCATTTT
v_call: TRBV7-2; d_call: .; clone_size: many; j_call: TRBJ2-7; cdr3_aa: CASSRDSFYEQYF; cdr3_nt: TGTGCCAGCAGCCGAGACAGTTTCTACGAGCAGTACTTC
v_call: TRBV7-2; d_call: .; clone_size: few; j_call: TRBJ2-5; cdr3_aa: CASSLGGAAQETQYF; cdr3_nt: TGTGCCAGCAGCTTAGGCGGAGCCGCCCAAGAGACCCAGTACTTC
v_call: TRBV4-1; d_call: TRBD2; clone_size: few; j_call: TRBJ2-5; cdr3_aa: CASSQMGLAGTDQETQYF; cdr3_nt: TGCGCCAGCAGCCAAATGGGACTAGCGGGCACAGACCAAGAGACCCAGTACTTC
v_call: TRBV7-2; d_call: .; clone_size: many; j_call: TRBJ2-3; cdr3_aa: CASRQGADTQYF; cdr3_nt: TGTGCCAGCAGACAAGGAGCAGATACGCAGTATTTT
v_call: TRBV6-2/TRBV6-3; d_call: .; clone_size: .; j_call: TRBJ1-1; cdr3_aa: CASSYTGRNTEAFF; cdr3_nt: TGTGCCAGCAGTTACACAGGGCGGAACACTGAAGCTTTCTTT
v_call: TRBV4-1; d_call: .; clone_size: once; j_call: TRBJ2-5; cdr3_aa: CASSYTPVSTGQETQYF; cdr3_nt: TGCGCCAGCAGCTATACTCCAGTGAGCACGGGCCAAGAGACCCAGTACTTC
v_call: TRBV6-8; d_call: .; clone_size: .; j_call: TRBJ1-1; cdr3_aa: CASSYPAEGGPNTEAFF; cdr3_nt: TGTGCCAGCAGTTATCCCGCGGAGGGGGGACCGAACACTGAAGCTTTCTTT
v_call: TRBV25-1; d_call: .; clone_size: few; j_call: TRBJ1-1; cdr3_aa: CASRQVGGSGTEAFF; cdr3_nt: TGTGCCAGCAGGCAGGTCGGGGGGTCCGGCACTGAAGCTTTCTTT
v_call: TRBV10-3; d_call: TRBD1; clone_size: many; j_call: TRBJ2-6; cdr3_aa: CAISERVGQLLSGANVLTF; cdr3_nt: TGTGCCATCAGTGAAAGAGTGGGACAGCTGCTCTCTGGGGCCAACGTCCTGACTTTC
v_call: TRBV19; d_call: TRBD2; clone_size: few; j_call: TRBJ2-3; cdr3_aa: CASSSRAGGSTDTQYF; cdr3_nt: TGTGCCAGTAGTTCTCGCGCGGGAGGTTCTACAGATACGCAGTATTTT
v_call: TRBV5-4; d_call: .; clone_size: .; j_call: TRBJ2-1; cdr3_aa: CASSNVVQNEQFF; cdr3_nt: TGTGCCAGCAGCAACGTCGTACAGAATGAGCAGTTCTTC
v_call: TRBV6-5; d_call: TRBD1; clone_size: few; j_call: TRBJ1-2; cdr3_aa: CASSYSTTGGGYGYTF; cdr3_nt: TGTGCCAGCAGTTACTCGACGACAGGGGGGGGATATGGCTACACCTTC
v_call: TRBV28; d_call: TRBD1; clone_size: few; j_call: TRBJ2-7; cdr3_aa: CASSWRAGTGGGEQYF; cdr3_nt: TGTGCCAGCAGTTGGCGCGCCGGGACAGGGGGCGGCGAGCAGTACTTC
v_call: TRBV12-5; d_call: .; clone_size: few; j_call: TRBJ1-6; cdr3_aa: CASGLAGTSPLHF; cdr3_nt: TGTGCTAGTGGTTTGGCGGGGACTTCACCCCTCCACTTT